This entry concerns a single TCR beta chain. Its specificity is not known. The CDR3 is 12 amino acids. The V gene's germline CDR1 is SQVTM and CDR2 ANQGSEA. With 5 bases removed from V and 7 bases from J, the gap between germline ends came to 12 bases. The data stem from a study of post-analysis software for immune sequencing data. Points from the study as a whole: Comparison with controls showed significantly lower normalized Chao1 diversity in multiple sclerosis patients. A handful of TRBV segments were more frequent in patients than controls; TRBV5-6, TRBV5-1 and TRBV20-1 belonged to this group.

Unique molecular identifiers were built into the TCR beta cDNA libraries. TCRdb re-called the PCR reads through MiXCR, storing one row per CDR3 protein. The sample holds roughly 540,000 distinct CDR3 sequences, 34% seen once. Specimen: blood. V is TRBV29-1 and J is TRBJ2-4; tentative D call: TRBD1 (5 bases). This TCR was sampled from a girl aged 2-17 years with multiple sclerosis. The CDR3 DNA is TGCAGCGTTAGCCAAGGGGATAACATTCAGTACTTC. Residues: CSVSQGDNIQYF.